Presented here are 25 T cell receptor beta chains from one specimen sequenced in a study of T cells in Graves' hyperthyroidism and ophthalmopathy. Amplified regions were TCR beta CDR3 sequences from RNA transcripts. In the first-round RT-PCR of the TCR CDR3, the HTBI primer set was used. TCRdb itself ran the multiplex PCR reads through MiXCR, one entry per CDR3 protein. The sample shows more than 40,000 distinct CDR3 sequences, around 45% of them seen only once. The sample comprised peripheral blood or thyroid tissue (not recorded which). These receptors were taken from a woman aged 45-59 years with Graves' hyperthyroidism.

This clonotype was detected ten times or more. This sequence joins TRBV11-2 and TRBJ1-1; D remains ambiguous. Trimming shortened V by 1 base and J by 10 bases, and 13 bases separated the two germline ends. From germline, CDR1 is SGHAT and CDR2 FQNNGV. The CDR3 extends over 13 amino acids. CDR3 bases: TGTGCCAGCAGCTTAGGAGGTGGGGTGGCAGCTTTCTTT. Its protein is CASSLGGGVAAFF.

V gene TRBV20-1 combines with J gene TRBJ2-7; 9 bases line up with TRBD2. Trimming cost V 5 bases and J 5 bases; bases outside gene matches: 7. The CDR3 is 13 amino acids. Germline assignment: CDR1 DFQATT and CDR2 SNEGSKA (reference sequence). The CDR3 DNA sequence: TGCAGTGCTGCAAGGGGGACTAGCCACGAGCAGTACTTC. Amino acids: CSAARGTSHEQYF.

The chain carries TRBV28 and TRBJ1-2; D might be TRBD1 (6 bases). There are 13 residues in the CDR3. Per germline, CDR1 MDHEN and CDR2 SYDVKM. The V end lost 7 bases, the J end lost 3 bases, and 12 bases lay between the germline ends. CDR3: CASTRQAHYGYTF. CDR3 nucleotide sequence: TGTGCCAGCACACGACAGGCTCACTATGGCTACACCTTC.

The chain has TRBV20-1 and TRBJ1-2; D is possibly TRBD1 (6 bases). Trimming cost V 1 base and J 2 bases, with 11 bases left between them. Germline V lookup: CDR1 DFQATT, CDR2 SNEGSKA (reference sequence). The CDR3 spans 14 residues. CDR3 amino acids: CSARVSGANYGYTF. The CDR3 DNA reads TGCAGTGCTAGAGTTTCAGGGGCGAACTATGGCTACACCTTC.

The genes are TRBV7-9 and TRBJ1-4, with 7 bases that match TRBD1. The CDR3 consists of 13 residues. Germline V gives CDR1 SEHNR, CDR2 FQNEAQ (reference sequence). V was clipped by 7 bases and J by 7 bases; unmatched bases: 6. The CDR3 DNA reads TGTGCCAGCAACCGGGACAGCGCTGAAAAACTGTTTTTT. As protein: CASNRDSAEKLFF.

Many counts were recorded for this clonotype. The rearrangement links TRBV20-1 to TRBJ1-1; D is undetermined. V was pared by 7 bases and J by 1 base, with 7 bases between. This CDR3 contains 11 residues. Germline values: CDR1 DFQATT, CDR2 SNEGSKA (reference sequence). CDR3 protein: CSGHKNTEAFF. The CDR3 DNA follows: TGCAGTGGACATAAGAACACTGAAGCTTTCTTT.

The rearrangement joins TRBV19 to TRBJ2-7; no clear D. Per the germline V gene, CDR1 is LNHDA and CDR2 is SQIVND (reference sequence). The CDR3 sequence is 13 residues long. V dropped 1 base and J dropped 3 bases, with 7 bases sitting between them. The CDR3, as DNA: TGTGCCAGTAGTATAGGACTGAACTACGAGCAGTACTTC. This translates into CASSIGLNYEQYF.

CDR3: CSARPGTSGSMADTQYF. DNA of the CDR3: TGCAGTGCTAGACCCGGGACTAGCGGGAGTATGGCAGATACGCAGTATTTT. V gene TRBV20-1 combines with J gene TRBJ2-3, with TRBD2 matching 14 bases. The V gene's germline CDR1 is DFQATT and CDR2 SNEGSKA (reference sequence). J lost 4 bases, V lost 2 bases, and 8 bases had no gene match. CDR3 length: 17 residues.

There are many counts of this clonotype. CDR3 sequence reads: CASSYPDRGIEKLFF. The CDR3 nucleotides read TGTGCCAGCAGTTATCCTGACAGGGGAATTGAAAAACTGTTTTTT. The gene calls are TRBV5-4 and TRBJ1-4; 8 bases are a match to TRBD1. The CDR3 runs to 15 residues. Germline lookup yields CDR1 SGHNT and CDR2 YYREEE (reference sequence). The V gene end was trimmed by 5 bases and the J gene end by 7 bases; junction bases not matched to a gene: 10.

J is TRBJ2-7 and V is TRBV19, with 10 bases lining up with TRBD2. The CDR3 sequence is 15 residues long. Germline V gene sequence: CDR1 LNHDA, CDR2 SQIVND (reference sequence). V lost 4 bases, J lost 7 bases, and 10 bases stayed unmatched. The CDR3 region is CASSTSTSGVEEQYF. The CDR3 DNA is TGTGCCAGTAGTACCTCCACTAGCGGGGTCGAGGAGCAGTACTTC.

The sample holds one count of this clonotype. The chain uses TRBV20-1 and TRBJ2-5; 9 bases fit TRBD1. Germline V gene data show CDR1 as DFQATT and CDR2 as SNEGSKA (reference sequence). This CDR3 has 15 amino acids. The V and J ends lost 7 bases and 0 bases, in that order; junction bases with no gene match: 9. CDR3 nucleotides: TGCAGTGTCACAGGGGGCAGGGGCCACCAAGAGACCCAGTACTTC. This gives the protein CSVTGGRGHQETQYF.

This clonotype was seen many times. V and J are TRBV7-3 and TRBJ2-7, with 8 bases identical to TRBD2. Trimming took 2 bases from V and 2 from J; bases not matched to a gene: 2. Germline CDR1 is SGHTA and CDR2 is FQGTGA. The CDR3 spans 14 residues. As DNA, the CDR3 is TGTGCCAGCAGCTTAGCGGGAGGTCCCTACGAGCAGTACTTC. Translated, it gives CASSLAGGPYEQYF.

A word on this clonotype: The junction shows a germline mismatch at one end, possibly a read error. V usage is TRBV2 and J usage is TRBJ2-6; D is perhaps TRBD1 (5 bases). CDR3 size: 17 residues. Looked up from germline, CDR1 is SNHLY and CDR2 is FYNNEI. This CDR3 reads CASSESVFLGGANVLAF. The CDR3 coding sequence is TGTGCCAGCAGCGAATCCGTCTTCCTCGGTGGGGCCAACGTCCTGGCTTTC.

The V call is TRBV7-3, the J call TRBJ2-5; D unclear. The CDR3 contains 14 residues. The germline gives CDR1 SGHTA, CDR2 FQGTGA. V lost 6 bases, J lost 5 bases, and 16 bases lay in between. Here the CDR3 DNA reads TGTGCCAGCAGTCCTAAAAACGCCCCGGAGACCCAGTACTTC. It specifies CASSPKNAPETQYF.

This chain uses TRBV29-1 with TRBJ2-3; 11 nucleotides align to TRBD2. The ends lost 7 bases at V and 5 bases at J; junction bases unmatched: 8. The germline V gene has CDR1 SQVTM and CDR2 ANQGSEA. This CDR3 is built from 14 residues. The CDR3 DNA follows: TGCAGCGCTACACTAGCGGGAGTTGAAGATACGCAGTATTTT. This sequence encodes CSATLAGVEDTQYF.

This clonotype occurred many times. The CDR3 DNA reads as TGTGCCAGCAGTTTAAATTTTGCAGGGAGGTTCGAAAAACTGTTTTTT. It translates to CASSLNFAGRFEKLFF. The gene calls are TRBV28 and TRBJ1-4, with D tentatively TRBD1 (5 bases). V lost 2 bases and J 8 bases, leaving 18 bases between the germline ends. Germline V gives CDR1 MDHEN, CDR2 SYDVKM. CDR3 length: 16 residues.

The chain uses TRBV19 and TRBJ1-5; tentative D call: TRBD1 (6 bases). Per the germline V gene, CDR1 is LNHDA and CDR2 is SQIVND (reference sequence). This CDR3 region has 14 residues. Trimming removed 5 bases from V and 6 bases from J, with 14 bases in between. The CDR3 DNA sequence: TGTGCCAGTAGTGCATCAGGGGAGTCTCAGCCCCAGCATTTT. It translates to CASSASGESQPQHF.

This clonotype has a count of ten or more. The V call is TRBV18, the J call TRBJ2-7, with TRBD1 identical over 9 bases. The CDR3 runs to 14 residues. V was clipped by 3 bases and J by 3 bases; unmatched bases: 3. The V gene's germline CDR1 is KGHSH and CDR2 LQKENI. CDR3 region: CASSPGTGLYEQYF. In nucleotides, the CDR3 is TGTGCCAGCTCACCCGGGACAGGGCTCTACGAGCAGTACTTC.

The chain combines TRBV20-1 with TRBJ2-7; tentatively, D is TRBD2 (5 bases). Per germline, CDR1 DFQATT and CDR2 SNEGSKA (reference sequence). This CDR3 is built from 12 residues. Trimming left V 7 bases short and J 7 bases short, with 17 bases between. This chain's CDR3 is CSVRRDTREQYF. CDR3 bases: TGCAGTGTCCGCCGGGATACCCGGGAGCAGTACTTC.

This clonotype was seen only a few times. The chain joins TRBV7-9 to TRBJ2-5, with 8 nucleotides matching TRBD2. The CDR3 covers 15 residues. The germline V gene has CDR1 SEHNR and CDR2 FQNEAQ (reference sequence). V trimming: 6 bases; J trimming: 1 base; junction bases outside the gene matches: 7. CDR3: CASSATSDPQETQYF. CDR3 DNA: TGTGCCAGCAGTGCGACTAGCGACCCCCAAGAGACCCAGTACTTC. The whole variable domain, remainder taken from reference TRBV7-9 and TRBJ2-5, is DTGVSQNPRHKITKRGQNVTFRCDPISEHNRLYWYRQTLGQGPEFLTYFQNEAQLEKSRLLSDRFSAERPKGSFSTLEIQRTEQGDSAMYLCASSATSDPQETQYFGPGTRLLVL.

The chain recombines TRBV2 with TRBJ2-7; D tentatively fits TRBD1 or TRBD2 (7 bases each). Germline V lookup: CDR1 SNHLY, CDR2 FYNNEI. The ends were cut back, 5 bases at V and 5 bases at J, with 16 bases in the middle. The CDR3 length is 14 residues. The CDR3 coding sequence is TGTGCCAGCAGTCCACAGGGGAGGGTCCACGAGCAGTACTTC. Translated: CASSPQGRVHEQYF.

This rearrangement joins TRBV6-2 or TRBV6-3 to TRBJ2-3; D is unresolved. The CDR3 has 14 residues. Germline loops: CDR1 MNHEY, CDR2 SVGEGT. The V end was cut by 7 bases, the J end by 1 base, with 12 bases between. The CDR3 region has the DNA TGTGCCAGCACCCTACCCGACCGCACAGATACGCAGTATTTT. It specifies CASTLPDRTDTQYF.

This clonotype was observed many times. The chain recombines TRBV6-2 or TRBV6-3 with TRBJ2-7; D is perhaps TRBD1 or TRBD2 (6 bases each). The CDR3 is 13 residues long. Germline values: CDR1 MNHEY, CDR2 SVGEGT. With 2 bases removed from V and 2 bases from J, the gap between germline ends came to 7 bases. CDR3 in amino acids: CASSYGGPYEQYF. The CDR3 DNA sequence: TGTGCCAGCAGTTACGGGGGGCCCTACGAGCAGTACTTC.

This chain connects TRBV5-4 to TRBJ2-6; 11 bases align to TRBD1. Trimming cost V 4 bases and J 3 bases; bases outside gene matches: 3. The CDR3 is made up of 16 amino acids. Germline V lookup: CDR1 SGHNT, CDR2 YYREEE (reference sequence). The CDR3 reads CASSADRGRGANVLTF. As DNA, the CDR3 is TGTGCCAGCAGCGCGGACAGGGGGCGTGGGGCCAACGTCCTGACTTTC. Combining the CDR3 with reference TRBV5-4 and TRBJ2-6 gives the whole variable domain ETGVTQSPTHLIKTRGQQVTLRCSSQSGHNTVSWYQQALGQGPQFIFQYYREEENGRGNFPPRFSGLQFPNYSSELNVNALELDDSALYLCASSADRGRGANVLTFGAGSRLTVL.

This clonotype was found many times. This chain joins TRBV25-1 and TRBJ1-5; TRBD1 matches 9 bases. The CDR3 consists of 15 residues. Germline lookup yields CDR1 MGHDK and CDR2 SYGVNS. V dropped 3 bases and J dropped 7; count of bases not matched to a gene: 7. This CDR3 is CASSEGQGGGQPQHF. The CDR3 nucleotides are TGTGCCAGCAGTGAGGGACAGGGAGGCGGCCAGCCCCAGCATTTT. Together with reference TRBV25-1 and TRBJ1-5, the CDR3 gives the full variable domain: EADIYQTPRYLVIGTGKKITLECSQTMGHDKMYWYQQDPGMELHLIHYSYGVNSTEKGDLSSESTVSRIRTEHFPLTLESARPSHTSQYLCASSEGQGGGQPQHFGDGTRLSIL.